This T cell receptor (beta chain) emerged from a study (dated by TCRdb to about 2015). About the investigation overall: The study tested whether tumor-infiltrating Tregs in breast cancer are recruited from blood Tregs or converted in situ from other CD4+ T cell subsets.

There are 14 amino acids in the CDR3, from cysteine to phenylalanine inclusive. The read is trimmed to its CDR3 DNA, 42 bases read in frame from base 1. For CDR1 and CDR2, the germline V gene lists KGHDR and SFDVKD. Between the V and J ends, shortened by 1 base and 8 bases respectively, the junction contains 11 bases. Naive CD4+ T cells were purified with the Miltenyi Naive CD4+ T Cell Isolation kit, with Tregs depleted using CD25 microbeads. Tregs, naive and memory CD4+ T cells from tumor, blood and ipsilateral draining lymph nodes of five breast cancer patients underwent full-length TCR alpha and beta sequencing. Ficoll density gradient centrifugation was used to isolate mononuclear cells from lymph nodes or from approximately 46 ml of peripheral blood. Sorted cell populations were confirmed by FACS to exceed 90% purity. A note on this clonotype: What antigen it recognizes has not been identified. The sample holds no much larger clone one base away, and base qualities are not on file.

Full-length TCR variable regions were amplified by 5' RACE PCR using constant-region reverse primers, and then by semi-nested PCR using Nested Universal Primer A. Using the ReliaPrep RNA Cell Miniprep System, total RNA was extracted, and the SMARTer RACE 5'/3' Kit was then used to reverse transcribe the RNA into 5'RACE-ready cDNA. Multiplex adaptors were used to barcode full-length TCR alpha and beta libraries, and the barcoded libraries were sequenced on an Illumina MiSeq. In the source study's methods: For each of nine subset-tissue groups, sequencing data from the five patients were pooled, and the groups were compared by unsupervised clustering of TCR gene usage. The Morisita-Horn index, with shared sequences weighted by their contribution to each repertoire, was used to calculate repertoire similarity. TCRdb trimmed the raw reads at Q25, called clones with MiXCR and kept productive beta chains. Rows are combined by CDR3 protein, so each entry shows the most common genes and DNA. The V and J calls come from TCRdb's annotation, not from the publication. The sample records about 54,000 distinct CDR3 sequences, about 15% of which are singletons. Jointly, the top ten make up under 2.5% of the sample.

Beyond this particular receptor, the publication reports: Validation in the larger cohort was restricted to a single TCR beta V-J rearrangement rather than whole repertoires. The greatest overlap of tumor-infiltrating Treg TCR alpha and beta sequences was with tumor naive CD4+ T cells, followed next by blood naive CD4+ T cells. The TCR gene usage of tumor memory CD4+ T cells clustered together with blood and lymph node memory CD4+ cells and with lymph node naive CD4+ cells.

This receptor was taken from a female donor with breast cancer. Sequenced: naive CD4+ T cells sorted from blood. The cell subset or site label here, explained by the study, means: naive CD4+ T cells, CD4+CD45RA+CD25-. Recombination connected TRBV24-1 to TRBJ2-1, with the D gene not clear enough to name. CDR3 sequence: CATSDLARGDEQFF. The bases read TGTGCCACCAGTGATTTAGCTAGAGGCGATGAGCAGTTCTTC.